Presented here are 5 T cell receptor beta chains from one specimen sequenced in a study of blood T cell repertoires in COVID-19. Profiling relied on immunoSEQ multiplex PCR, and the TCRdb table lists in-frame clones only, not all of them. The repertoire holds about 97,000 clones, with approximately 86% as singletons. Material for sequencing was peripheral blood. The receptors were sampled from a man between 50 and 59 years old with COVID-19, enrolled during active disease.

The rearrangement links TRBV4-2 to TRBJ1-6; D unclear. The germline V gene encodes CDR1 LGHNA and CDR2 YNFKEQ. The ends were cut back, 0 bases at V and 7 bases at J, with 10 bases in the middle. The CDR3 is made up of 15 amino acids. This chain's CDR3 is CASSQEMSRNSPLHF. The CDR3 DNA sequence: TGTGCCAGCAGCCAAGAGATGTCTAGGAATTCACCCCTCCACTTT.

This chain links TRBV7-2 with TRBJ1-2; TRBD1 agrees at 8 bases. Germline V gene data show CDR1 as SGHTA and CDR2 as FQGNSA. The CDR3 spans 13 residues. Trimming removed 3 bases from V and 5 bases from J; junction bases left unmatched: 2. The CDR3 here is CASSLDRVYGYTF. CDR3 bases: TGTGCCAGCAGCTTGGACAGGGTTTATGGCTACACCTTC.

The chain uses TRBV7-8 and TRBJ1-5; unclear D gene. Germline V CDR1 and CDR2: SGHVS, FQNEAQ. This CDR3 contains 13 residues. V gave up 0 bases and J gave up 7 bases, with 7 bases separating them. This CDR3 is CASSLALNQPQHF. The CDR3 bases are TGTGCCAGCAGCTTAGCGCTAAACCAGCCCCAGCATTTT.

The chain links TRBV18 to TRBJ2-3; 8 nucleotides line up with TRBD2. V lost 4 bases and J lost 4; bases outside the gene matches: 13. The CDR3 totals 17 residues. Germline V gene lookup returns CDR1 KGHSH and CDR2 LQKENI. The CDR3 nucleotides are TGTGCCAGCTCACGCTCTACTAGCGGAGGGCGGGCAGATACGCAGTATTTT. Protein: CASSRSTSGGRADTQYF. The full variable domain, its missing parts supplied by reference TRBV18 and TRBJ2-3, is NAGVMQNPRHLVRRRGQEARLRCSPMKGHSHVYWYRQLPEEGLKFMVYLQKENIIDESGMPKERFSAEFPKEGPSILRIQQVVRGDSAAYFCASSRSTSGGRADTQYFGPGTRLTVL.

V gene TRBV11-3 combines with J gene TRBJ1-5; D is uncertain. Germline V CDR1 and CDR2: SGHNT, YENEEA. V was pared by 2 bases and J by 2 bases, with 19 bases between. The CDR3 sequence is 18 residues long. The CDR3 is CASSLNLVETRGNQPQHF. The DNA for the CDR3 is TGTGCCAGCAGCTTAAACCTTGTCGAGACTAGGGGCAATCAGCCCCAGCATTTT.